The clone carrying this TCR beta chain has just one count. This entry comes from a study of cytomegalovirus exposure and HLA in healthy donors. Researchers ran the PCR with 60 Vbeta and 13 Jbeta primers. Sequencing was performed with immunoSEQ multiplex PCR; in TCRdb, only in-frame clones are kept and a portion is missing. The repertoire includes 200,000 to 250,000 clones, approximately 80% of them detected once, and 0.71% sits in the top ten. This CDR3 has 17 amino acids. V was cut by 3 bases and J by 0 bases, with 17 bases left in between. Germline CDR1 MDHEN, CDR2 SYDVKM. This clonotype was obtained from a boy aged 2 to 10 in good health and CMV-seronegative. V and J are TRBV28 and TRBJ1-1; a weak D match, TRBD1 (5 bases). The material sequenced was PBMCs. This CDR3 is CASSFPGELNMNTEAFF. As DNA, the CDR3 is TGTGCCAGCAGTTTTCCGGGGGAGCTGAACATGAACACTGAAGCTTTCTTT. The whole variable domain, remainder taken from reference TRBV28 and TRBJ1-1, is DVKVTQSSRYLVKRTGEKVFLECVQDMDHENMFWYRQDPGLGLRLIYFSYDVKMKEKGDIPEGYSVSREKKERFSLILESASTNQTSMYLCASSFPGELNMNTEAFFGQGTRLTVV.